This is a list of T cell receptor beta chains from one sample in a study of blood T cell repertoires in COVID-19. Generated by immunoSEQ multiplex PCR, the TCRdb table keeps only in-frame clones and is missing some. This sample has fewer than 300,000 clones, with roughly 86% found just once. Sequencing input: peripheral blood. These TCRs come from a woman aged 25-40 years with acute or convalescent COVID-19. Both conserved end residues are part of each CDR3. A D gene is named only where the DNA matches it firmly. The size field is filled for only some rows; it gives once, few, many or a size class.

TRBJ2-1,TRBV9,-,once,CASSVSGWNEQFF,TGTGCCAGCAGCGTATCGGGGTGGAATGAGCAGTTCTTC
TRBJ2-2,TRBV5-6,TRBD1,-,CASSLRDRVNTGELFF,TGTGCCAGCAGCTTGCGGGACAGGGTGAACACCGGGGAGCTGTTTTTT
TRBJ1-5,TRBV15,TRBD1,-,CATSKDRGLNQPQHF,TGTGCCACCAGCAAAGACAGGGGTCTTAATCAGCCCCAGCATTTT
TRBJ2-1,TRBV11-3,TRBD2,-,CASSLAAGVFDNEQFF,TGTGCCAGCAGCTTAGCAGCGGGAGTCTTTGATAATGAGCAGTTCTTC
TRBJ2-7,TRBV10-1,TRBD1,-,CASSESRTGYFYEQYF,TGCGCCAGCAGTGAGTCGAGGACAGGGTACTTCTACGAGCAGTACTTC
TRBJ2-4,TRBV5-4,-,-,CASSFTGAKNIQYF,TGTGCCAGCAGCTTTACAGGGGCCAAAAACATTCAGTACTTC
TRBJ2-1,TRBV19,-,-,CASSIANRDNEQFF,TGTGCCAGTAGTATAGCCAACCGGGACAATGAGCAGTTCTTC
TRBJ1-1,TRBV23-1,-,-,CASRPGQRLPTEGDTEAFF,TGCGCCAGCCGTCCGGGTCAGAGGCTTCCCACAGAGGGGGACACTGAAGCTTTCTTT
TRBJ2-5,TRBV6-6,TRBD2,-,CASRLLGLGQYF,TGTGCCAGCAGGTTATTGGGACTAGGCCAGTACTTC
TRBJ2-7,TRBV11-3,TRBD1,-,CASSHTGTAPYEQYF,TGTGCCAGCAGCCATACCGGGACAGCACCGTACGAGCAGTACTTC
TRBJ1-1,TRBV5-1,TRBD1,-,CASSLAGQGATTEAFF,TGCGCCAGCAGCTTGGCAGGGCAGGGGGCGACCACTGAAGCTTTCTTT
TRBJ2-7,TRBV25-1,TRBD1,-,CASSEGTGATYEQYF,TGTGCCAGCAGTGAGGGAACAGGGGCGACATACGAGCAGTACTTC
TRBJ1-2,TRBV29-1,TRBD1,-,CSVTGGRSYGYTF,TGCAGCGTAACAGGGGGGAGAAGCTATGGCTACACCTTC
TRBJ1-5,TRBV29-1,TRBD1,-,CSALSDRGDQPQHF,TGCAGCGCCCTGTCGGACAGGGGGGATCAGCCCCAGCATTTT
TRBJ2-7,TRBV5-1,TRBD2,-,CASSASGSRGEQYF,TGCGCCAGCAGTGCCAGCGGGAGTCGGGGCGAGCAGTACTTC
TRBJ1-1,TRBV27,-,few,CASSFGTTNTEAFF,TGTGCCAGCAGTTTCGGGACAACGAACACTGAAGCTTTCTTT
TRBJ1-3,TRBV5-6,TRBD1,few,CASTSQGVYGNTIYF,TGTGCCAGCACCTCCCAGGGGGTGTACGGAAACACCATATATTTT
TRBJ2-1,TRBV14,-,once,CASSQVADNEQFF,TGTGCCAGCAGCCAAGTCGCAGACAATGAGCAGTTCTTC
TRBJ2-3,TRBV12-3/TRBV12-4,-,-,CASLKGTLGNF,TGTGCCAGTTTGAAAGGGACATTAGGCAATTTT
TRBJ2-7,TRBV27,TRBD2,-,CASSWGQRGTYEQYF,TGTGCCAGCAGTTGGGGCCAGCGGGGCACCTACGAGCAGTACTTC
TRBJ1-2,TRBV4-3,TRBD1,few,CASSRDREGYTF,TGCGCCAGCAGCCGGGACAGGGAGGGCTACACCTTC
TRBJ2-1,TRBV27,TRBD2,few,CASSLRLAGAGNEQFF,TGTGCCAGCAGTTTACGGCTAGCGGGAGCGGGCAATGAGCAGTTCTTC
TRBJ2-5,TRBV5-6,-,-,CASSLLGRGRQETQYF,TGTGCCAGCAGCTTGTTAGGCAGGGGCAGGCAAGAGACCCAGTACTTC
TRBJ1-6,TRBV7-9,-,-,CASSPSETRNSPLHF,TGTGCCAGCAGCCCAAGTGAGACACGAAATTCACCCCTCCACTTT
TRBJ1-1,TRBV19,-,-,CASSIIGKGTEAFF,TGTGCCAGTAGTATAATAGGGAAGGGGACTGAAGCTTTCTTT
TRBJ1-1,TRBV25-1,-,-,CASSATHKNTEAFF,TGTGCCAGCAGCGCGACTCACAAGAACACTGAAGCTTTCTTT
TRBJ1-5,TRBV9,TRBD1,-,CASSQTGGKEPQHF,TGTGCCAGCAGCCAGACAGGGGGCAAGGAGCCCCAGCATTTT
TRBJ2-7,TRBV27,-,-,CASSQTGTYEQYF,TGTGCCAGCAGTCAGACCGGGACCTACGAGCAGTACTTC
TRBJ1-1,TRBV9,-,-,CASSVEGWGPEAFF,TGTGCCAGCAGCGTAGAAGGTTGGGGCCCTGAAGCTTTCTTT
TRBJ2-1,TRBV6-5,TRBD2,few,CASREGGYNEQFF,TGTGCCAGTCGGGAGGGGGGGTACAATGAGCAGTTCTTC
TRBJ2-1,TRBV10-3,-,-,CAISESAGFYEQFF,TGTGCCATCAGTGAGTCGGCAGGGTTTTATGAGCAGTTCTTC
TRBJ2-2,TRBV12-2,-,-,CASERTTNTGELFF,TGTGCAAGTGAGAGGACTACGAACACCGGGGAGCTGTTTTTT
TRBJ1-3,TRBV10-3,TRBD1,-,CAISESTGAGNTIYF,TGTGCCATCAGTGAGTCCACAGGGGCTGGAAACACCATATATTTT
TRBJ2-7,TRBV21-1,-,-,CASRRQALAYEQYF,TGTGCCAGCAGAAGACAGGCCCTCGCCTACGAGCAGTACTTC
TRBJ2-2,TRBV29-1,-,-,CSVRDTGELFF,TGCAGCGTTCGGGACACCGGGGAGCTGTTTTTT
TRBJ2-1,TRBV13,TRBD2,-,CASSSLGGGYNEQFF,TGTGCCAGCAGCTCACTTGGGGGAGGGTACAATGAGCAGTTCTTC
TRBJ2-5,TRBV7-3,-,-,CASSLNMGQQETQYF,TGTGCCAGCAGCTTAAACATGGGACAACAAGAGACCCAGTACTTC
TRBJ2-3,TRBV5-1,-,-,CASSPGTSTDTQYF,TGCGCCAGCAGCCCTGGGACTAGCACAGATACGCAGTATTTT
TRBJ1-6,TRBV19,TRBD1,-,CASTTITGQGNSPLHF,TGTGCCAGTACCACCATTACGGGACAGGGGAATTCACCCCTCCACTTT
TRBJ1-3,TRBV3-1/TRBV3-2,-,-,CASSVLGNTIYF,TGTGCCAGCAGCGTACTCGGAAACACCATATATTTT